A selection of T cell receptor beta chains follows, all from one sample in a study of blood T cell repertoires in COVID-19. The repertoire was sequenced with immunoSEQ multiplex PCR; TCRdb's copy has only in-frame clones and lacks some. The sample lists about 160,000 clones, approximately 87% occurring once. The specimen sequenced was PBMCs or T cells enriched from blood (not recorded which). All receptors come from a woman between 50 and 59 years old who had recovered from COVID-19. Both conserved end residues are part of each CDR3. Each record gives: J gene, clone size, D gene, V gene, CDR3 DNA, CDR3 protein. The D gene is left open where the match is weak. Rows give clone size only sometimes, using once, few, many, or a class for an expanded clone.

j_gene: TRBJ1-5; abundance: NA; d_gene: TRBD1; v_gene: TRBV7-8; CDR3nt: TGTGCCAGCAGCTTAGAGGTCAGGGGGACTCAGCCCCAGCATTTT; CDR3aa: CASSLEVRGTQPQHF
j_gene: TRBJ2-3; abundance: NA; d_gene: TRBD1; v_gene: TRBV3-1/TRBV3-2; CDR3nt: TGTGCCACCAGGGACAGGGGGACAGATACGCAGTATTTT; CDR3aa: CATRDRGTDTQYF
j_gene: TRBJ1-6; abundance: few; d_gene: NA; v_gene: TRBV6-6; CDR3nt: TGTGCCAGCAACCCCGACAGGAGTTATAATTCACCCCTCCACTTT; CDR3aa: CASNPDRSYNSPLHF
j_gene: TRBJ1-2; abundance: NA; d_gene: NA; v_gene: TRBV6-6; CDR3nt: TGTGCCAGCAGTTACGATAGGGAGAGGGGCTACACCTTC; CDR3aa: CASSYDRERGYTF
j_gene: TRBJ2-1; abundance: NA; d_gene: TRBD2; v_gene: TRBV5-1; CDR3nt: TGCGCCAGCAGCCAACGCGGGACTAGCGGGGGGGCAGGCGGCAATGAGCAGTTCTTC; CDR3aa: CASSQRGTSGGAGGNEQFF
j_gene: TRBJ1-2; abundance: NA; d_gene: NA; v_gene: TRBV5-1; CDR3nt: TGCGCCAGCAGTGAACAGGTCTCTAACTATGGCTACACCTTC; CDR3aa: CASSEQVSNYGYTF
j_gene: TRBJ1-5; abundance: NA; d_gene: NA; v_gene: TRBV6-5; CDR3nt: TGTGCCAGCAGCCGGTCTTCTAGCAATCAGCCCCAGCATTTT; CDR3aa: CASSRSSSNQPQHF
j_gene: TRBJ2-7; abundance: NA; d_gene: TRBD1; v_gene: TRBV5-1; CDR3nt: TGCGCCAGCAGCGATGGGACAGGGTTCGAGCAGTACTTC; CDR3aa: CASSDGTGFEQYF
j_gene: TRBJ2-5; abundance: NA; d_gene: TRBD2; v_gene: TRBV25-1; CDR3nt: TGTGCCAGCAGTGCCCCAGCGGGGGGCCAAGAGACCCAGTACTTC; CDR3aa: CASSAPAGGQETQYF
j_gene: TRBJ2-5; abundance: NA; d_gene: NA; v_gene: TRBV12-5; CDR3nt: TGTGCTAGTGGTTTGGTTGGAGGAAGGGAGACCCAGTACTTC; CDR3aa: CASGLVGGRETQYF
j_gene: TRBJ2-2; abundance: NA; d_gene: TRBD2; v_gene: TRBV4-2; CDR3nt: TGTGCCAGCAGCCAAGATACTAGCGGGGTAACCGGGGAGCTGTTTTTT; CDR3aa: CASSQDTSGVTGELFF
j_gene: TRBJ1-2; abundance: NA; d_gene: NA; v_gene: TRBV15; CDR3nt: TGTGCCACACGCCAGGGGACTAACTATGGCTACACCTTC; CDR3aa: CATRQGTNYGYTF
j_gene: TRBJ1-2; abundance: NA; d_gene: TRBD1; v_gene: TRBV19; CDR3nt: TGTGCCAGTAGTATTGGGACAGCGTTAAACTATGGCTACACCTTC; CDR3aa: CASSIGTALNYGYTF
j_gene: TRBJ2-7; abundance: few; d_gene: NA; v_gene: TRBV24-1; CDR3nt: TGTGCCACCCGCGCAGGGGCAGGCTACGAGCAGTACTTC; CDR3aa: CATRAGAGYEQYF
j_gene: TRBJ2-2; abundance: NA; d_gene: NA; v_gene: TRBV5-1; CDR3nt: TGCGCCAGCAGCTTGGAGGCGGGGACCGTGACCGGGGAGCTGTTTTTT; CDR3aa: CASSLEAGTVTGELFF
j_gene: TRBJ1-2; abundance: NA; d_gene: NA; v_gene: TRBV7-2; CDR3nt: TGTGCCAGCAGCTTAGATCCGGGATCCTATGGCTACACCTTC; CDR3aa: CASSLDPGSYGYTF
j_gene: TRBJ2-7; abundance: NA; d_gene: TRBD2; v_gene: TRBV3-1/TRBV3-2; CDR3nt: TGTGCCAGCAGCCACCTTCCGGGACTAGACCCATCCGGGGGAGAGCAGTACTTC; CDR3aa: CASSHLPGLDPSGGEQYF
j_gene: TRBJ2-7; abundance: NA; d_gene: NA; v_gene: TRBV27; CDR3nt: TGTGCCAGCAGCATGGGAGAAAGCTCCTACGAGCAGTACTTC; CDR3aa: CASSMGESSYEQYF
j_gene: TRBJ1-5; abundance: NA; d_gene: TRBD1; v_gene: TRBV19; CDR3nt: TGTGCCAGTAGTACCCACTCAATAGGGGGCCTCCGGGATCAGCCCCAGCATTTT; CDR3aa: CASSTHSIGGLRDQPQHF
j_gene: TRBJ2-7; abundance: many; d_gene: NA; v_gene: TRBV2; CDR3nt: TGTGCCAGCAGGGGGCGGGAAGGGAGCTACGAGCAGTACTTC; CDR3aa: CASRGREGSYEQYF
j_gene: TRBJ1-1; abundance: NA; d_gene: NA; v_gene: TRBV18; CDR3nt: TGTGCCAGCTCACCCAGCGGGGCGATAGACACTGAAGCTTTCTTT; CDR3aa: CASSPSGAIDTEAFF
j_gene: TRBJ2-3; abundance: few; d_gene: NA; v_gene: TRBV10-2; CDR3nt: TGCGCCAGCAGTGTATCGCTAGCGTTGGGAGATACGCAGTATTTT; CDR3aa: CASSVSLALGDTQYF
j_gene: TRBJ1-2; abundance: NA; d_gene: NA; v_gene: TRBV18; CDR3nt: TGTGCCAGCTCTCGGGACTTTTCCCTTAGTGGCTACACCTTC; CDR3aa: CASSRDFSLSGYTF
j_gene: TRBJ2-3; abundance: NA; d_gene: NA; v_gene: TRBV6-2/TRBV6-3; CDR3nt: TGTGCCAGCAGTTACACGGGGAACACAGATACGCAGTATTTT; CDR3aa: CASSYTGNTDTQYF
j_gene: TRBJ2-1; abundance: NA; d_gene: NA; v_gene: TRBV10-3; CDR3nt: TGTGCCATCAGTGAGGGGGCGAATGAGCAGTTCTTC; CDR3aa: CAISEGANEQFF
j_gene: TRBJ1-6; abundance: NA; d_gene: NA; v_gene: TRBV7-9; CDR3nt: TGTGCCAGCAGCTCGACAGGTATAGGATCACCCCTCCACTTT; CDR3aa: CASSSTGIGSPLHF
j_gene: TRBJ2-5; abundance: NA; d_gene: TRBD2; v_gene: TRBV9; CDR3nt: TGTGCCAGCAGCAGGACTAGCGGGGGCAAAGAGACCCAGTACTTC; CDR3aa: CASSRTSGGKETQYF
j_gene: TRBJ1-2; abundance: NA; d_gene: TRBD1; v_gene: TRBV19; CDR3nt: TGTGCCAGTAGTATGGGGACAGGGCCCTATGGCTACACCTTC; CDR3aa: CASSMGTGPYGYTF
j_gene: TRBJ2-1; abundance: NA; d_gene: NA; v_gene: TRBV5-5; CDR3nt: TGTGCCAGCAGCTTGAGGGGGGGCCGGCAGTTCTTC; CDR3aa: CASSLRGGRQFF
j_gene: TRBJ1-4; abundance: NA; d_gene: NA; v_gene: TRBV7-2; CDR3nt: TGTGCCAGCAGCTTAGCCGGTCCATCAACTAATGAAAAACTGTTTTTT; CDR3aa: CASSLAGPSTNEKLFF
j_gene: TRBJ2-5; abundance: NA; d_gene: NA; v_gene: TRBV5-1; CDR3nt: TGCGCCAGCAGCTTGGAACAGGCTGGAACTTCTGAGACCCAGTACTTC; CDR3aa: CASSLEQAGTSETQYF
j_gene: TRBJ2-3; abundance: NA; d_gene: TRBD2; v_gene: TRBV19; CDR3nt: TGTGCCAGTAGTCGGACTAGCGGGGAGGGGACAGATACGCAGTATTTT; CDR3aa: CASSRTSGEGTDTQYF
j_gene: TRBJ1-6; abundance: NA; d_gene: NA; v_gene: TRBV4-3; CDR3nt: TGCGCCAGCAGCCAAGCTCGACAAGGCCCTAATTCACCCCTCCACTTT; CDR3aa: CASSQARQGPNSPLHF
j_gene: TRBJ1-2; abundance: NA; d_gene: NA; v_gene: TRBV20-1; CDR3nt: TGCAGTGCTAGGGGGGGATATGGCTACACCTTC; CDR3aa: CSARGGYGYTF
j_gene: TRBJ2-1; abundance: NA; d_gene: TRBD2; v_gene: TRBV28; CDR3nt: TGTGCCAGCAGTTCGGGGGGATCCTACAATGAGCAGTTCTTC; CDR3aa: CASSSGGSYNEQFF
j_gene: TRBJ1-5; abundance: NA; d_gene: NA; v_gene: TRBV7-9; CDR3nt: TGTGCCAGCAGCTTAGCCGGGGATAGCAATCAGCCCCAGCATTTT; CDR3aa: CASSLAGDSNQPQHF
j_gene: TRBJ2-1; abundance: NA; d_gene: TRBD2; v_gene: TRBV9; CDR3nt: TGTGCCAGCAGCCCTGTGGGTGGCGGGGGGGCCACTGAGCAGTTCTTC; CDR3aa: CASSPVGGGGATEQFF
j_gene: TRBJ1-2; abundance: NA; d_gene: NA; v_gene: TRBV11-3; CDR3nt: TGTGCCAGCAGCTTAACACAGAACTATGGCTACACCTTC; CDR3aa: CASSLTQNYGYTF
j_gene: TRBJ1-2; abundance: NA; d_gene: TRBD1; v_gene: TRBV6-5; CDR3nt: TGTGCCAGCAGTTACAACCGCGGACAGGGGATTGGCGGCTACACCTTC; CDR3aa: CASSYNRGQGIGGYTF
j_gene: TRBJ1-2; abundance: NA; d_gene: NA; v_gene: TRBV13; CDR3nt: TGTGCCAGCAGCTTAGAGGGAGGGGCTTATGGCTACACCTTC; CDR3aa: CASSLEGGAYGYTF